The entry below describes one T cell receptor beta chain. Its cognate antigen is unknown. These data belong to a study of CD8 T cells in Susac syndrome. The study's findings and limits: The study conceded that its TCR sequencing and HLA analysis involved relatively few individuals.

Germline V gene data show CDR1 as LNHDA and CDR2 as SQIVND (reference sequence). The CDR3 contains 12 residues. The authors sequenced TCR beta from blood CD8+ and CD4+ T cells. RNA was extracted with the RNeasy kit, and a quantity of about 0.45 to 1 ug was reverse transcribed using random hexamers. Via MiXCR, TCRdb re-called the immunoSEQ multiplex PCR reads, giving one row per CDR3 protein. The data show 250,000 to 300,000 distinct CDR3 sequences, around 91% seen once. The clonotype was recovered from a human donor with multiple sclerosis. The V and J genes are TRBV19 and TRBJ2-7, with TRBD2 matching over 8 bases. The sample comprised CD8+ T cells from PBMCs. As DNA, the CDR3 is TGTGCTACTAGCGGACTAAACTACGAGCAGTACTTC. It translates to CATSGLNYEQYF.